A selection of T cell receptor beta chains follows, all from one sample in a study of T cells after yellow fever vaccination. In TCRdb, the 5' RACE reads were re-called with MiXCR into one record per CDR3 protein. The profile shows 200,000 to 300,000 distinct CDR3 sequences, about 3.5% of them singletons. The sequencing here drew on PBMCs, taken 15 days after the yellow fever booster vaccination. The origin of the receptors is a man aged 18 to 35 who received the YFV17D yellow fever vaccine. CDR3s include the opening cysteine and the closing phenylalanine or tryptophan. A D gene is named only where the DNA matches it firmly. Clone sizes are given selectively: once, few, many, or a class where the clone is expanded.

TRBJ2-6,many,-,TRBV5-4,TGTGCCAGCATCAACAGGGAGTCTGGGGCCAACGTCCTGACTTTC,CASINRESGANVLTF
TRBJ2-5,many,TRBD1,TRBV4-1,TGCGCCAGCAGGATGACAGGGGGCATTGAGACCCAGTACTTC,CASRMTGGIETQYF
TRBJ2-2,-,TRBD1,TRBV20-1,TGCAGTGCTCCTCCGACAGGGGGCAGCACCGGGGAGCTGTTTTTT,CSAPPTGGSTGELFF
TRBJ2-6,many,TRBD1,TRBV12-3/TRBV12-4,TGTGCCAGCAGTTTCCAGGGGGCTGGGGCCAACGTCCTGACTTTC,CASSFQGAGANVLTF
TRBJ1-5,many,-,TRBV5-1,TGCGCCAGCAGCCCTGACAGCCTCTGGGGTCAGCCCCAGCATTTT,CASSPDSLWGQPQHF
TRBJ1-1,many,-,TRBV11-1,TGTGCCAGCAGCGTAATGCGCACTGAAGCTTTCTTT,CASSVMRTEAFF
TRBJ2-7,many,-,TRBV6-5,TGTGCCAGCAGCCGGGACACCGACTCCTACGAGCAGTACTTC,CASSRDTDSYEQYF
TRBJ1-1,many,-,TRBV7-2,TGTGCCAGCAGCTTAGGGTCAAGTATGAACACTGAAGCTTTCTTT,CASSLGSSMNTEAFF
TRBJ2-1,many,TRBD2,TRBV7-2,TGTGCCAGCAGAAGGGGGCTAGCGGGGTACAATGAGCAGTTCTTC,CASRRGLAGYNEQFF
TRBJ1-5,many,-,TRBV7-9,TGTGCCAGCAGCGCGGACGGGGCTGGGGGCAATCAGCCCCAGCAATTT,CASSADGAGGNQPQQF
TRBJ2-7,many,-,TRBV18,TGTGCCAGCTCAGCTCCGGACAGCTACGAGCAGTACTTC,CASSAPDSYEQYF
TRBJ2-1,-,-,TRBV4-1,TGCGCCAGCAGCCACGCAACCAGGGGCCGGTACAATGAGCAGTTCTTC,CASSHATRGRYNEQFF
TRBJ1-2,many,-,TRBV5-1,TGCGCCAGCAGCTTGGCTGGACGAGATGGCTACACCTTC,CASSLAGRDGYTF
TRBJ2-2,many,TRBD1,TRBV4-3,TGCGCCAGCAGCCAAGATAGTCGGACAGGGAGCACCGGGGAGCTGTTTTTT,CASSQDSRTGSTGELFF
TRBJ2-5,many,TRBD1,TRBV24-1,TGTGCCACCAGTGATACGAGGACAGGGGGCAAGGAGACCCAGTACTTC,CATSDTRTGGKETQYF
TRBJ2-2,many,TRBD1,TRBV5-1,TGCGCCAGCAGCGAATGGACAGGGTTTGGCACCGGGGAGCTGTTTTTT,CASSEWTGFGTGELFF
TRBJ2-1,few,-,TRBV7-2,TGTGCCAGCAGCTTAGGGGTGGGGGCTGGCCGGGGCAATGAGCAGTTCTTC,CASSLGVGAGRGNEQFF
TRBJ2-7,few,-,TRBV5-4,TGTGCCAGCAGCTTGTCAGGCCCCCTGGACGAGCAGTACTTC,CASSLSGPLDEQYF
TRBJ2-6,many,-,TRBV19,TGTGCCAGTAGTATAGATCACGACAGAAGCTCTGGGGCCAACGTCCTGACTTTC,CASSIDHDRSSGANVLTF
TRBJ2-7,many,-,TRBV20-1,TGCAGTGCTCCGCCCAGAGGGCGGGGAAGGTACGAGCAGTACTTC,CSAPPRGRGRYEQYF
TRBJ2-3,-,TRBD2,TRBV11-2,TGTGCCAGCAGCGCCAGCGGGGGGGCAATAGATACGCAGTATTTT,CASSASGGAIDTQYF
TRBJ2-7,many,-,TRBV12-3/TRBV12-4,TGTGCCAGCAGTTTCAAAGGGCTCGGGTTGGGGGAGCAGTACTTC,CASSFKGLGLGEQYF
TRBJ2-5,few,-,TRBV12-3/TRBV12-4,TGTGCCAGCAGTTTACGACAGGCACAAGAGACCCAGTACTTC,CASSLRQAQETQYF
TRBJ1-1,many,-,TRBV7-2,TGTGCCAGCAGCTTACAAGGGTGGGGGAACACTGAAGCTTTCTTT,CASSLQGWGNTEAFF
TRBJ1-2,many,-,TRBV5-6,TGTGCCAGCAGCTTCCTCACAGGTGCCTATTCCTATGGCTACACCTTC,CASSFLTGAYSYGYTF
TRBJ2-1,many,-,TRBV2,TGTGCCAGCAGTGAGATGTACAATGAGCAGTTCTTC,CASSEMYNEQFF
TRBJ1-2,many,TRBD1,TRBV5-6,TGTGCCACCCGGACAGGGAACTATGGCTACACCTTC,CATRTGNYGYTF
TRBJ1-5,many,-,TRBV7-8,TGTGCCAGCAGCCCCCTATGGGATAGCAATCAGCCCCAGCATTTT,CASSPLWDSNQPQHF